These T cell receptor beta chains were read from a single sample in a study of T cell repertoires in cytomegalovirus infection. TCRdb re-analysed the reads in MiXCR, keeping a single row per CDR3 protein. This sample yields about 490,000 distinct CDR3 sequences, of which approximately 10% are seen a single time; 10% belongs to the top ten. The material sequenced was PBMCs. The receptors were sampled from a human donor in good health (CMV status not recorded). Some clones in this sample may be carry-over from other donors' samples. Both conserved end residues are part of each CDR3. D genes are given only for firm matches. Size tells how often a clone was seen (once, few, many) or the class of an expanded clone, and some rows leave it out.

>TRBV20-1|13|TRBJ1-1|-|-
CSAADRMNTEAFF
TGCAGTGCTGCCGATCGCATGAACACTGAAGCTTTCTTT
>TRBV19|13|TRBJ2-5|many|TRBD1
CASIDPRGETQYF
TGTGCCAGTATTGACCCCAGGGGGGAGACCCAGTACTTC
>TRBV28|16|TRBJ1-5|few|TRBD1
CASTFTVRGLGQPQHF
TGTGCCAGCACTTTTACCGTCAGGGGGCTTGGTCAGCCCCAGCATTTT
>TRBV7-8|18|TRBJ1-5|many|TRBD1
CASSSELSRDRGKQPQHF
TGTGCCAGCAGCTCCGAACTAAGCCGGGACAGGGGAAAACAGCCCCAGCATTTT
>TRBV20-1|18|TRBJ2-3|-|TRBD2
CSAREVTYVGGRTYTQYF
TGCAGTGCTAGAGAGGTGACTTATGTGGGGGGGAGAACATATACGCAGTATTTT
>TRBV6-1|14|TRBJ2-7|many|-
CASTPGRGTYEQYF
TGTGCCAGCACCCCAGGGCGGGGTACCTACGAGCAGTACTTC
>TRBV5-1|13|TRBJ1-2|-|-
CASKTTGNYGYTF
TGCGCCAGCAAAACGACAGGCAACTATGGCTACACCTTC
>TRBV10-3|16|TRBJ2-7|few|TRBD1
CAISNRGQGAVYEQYF
TGTGCCATCAGTAACAGGGGACAGGGGGCGGTGTACGAGCAGTACTTC
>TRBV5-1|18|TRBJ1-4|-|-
CASSPGPGRTSTNEKLFF
TGCGCCAGCAGCCCAGGACCGGGACGGACCTCAACTAATGAAAAACTGTTTTTT
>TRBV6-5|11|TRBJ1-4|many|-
CASSYGEKLFF
TGTGCCAGCAGTTACGGGGAAAAACTGTTTTTT
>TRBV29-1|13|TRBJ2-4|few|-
CSVESQGSDIQYF
TGCAGCGTTGAATCCCAGGGGTCGGACATTCAGTACTTC
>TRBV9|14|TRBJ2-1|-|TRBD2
CASSPPGLVNEQFF
TGTGCCAGCAGCCCCCCGGGACTAGTCAATGAGCAGTTCTTC
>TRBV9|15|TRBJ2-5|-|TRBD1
CASSQTGASLETQYF
TGTGCCAGCAGCCAGACAGGGGCCTCTTTGGAGACCCAGTACTTC
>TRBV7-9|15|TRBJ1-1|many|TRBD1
CASSLRQGKNTEAFF
TGTGCCAGCAGCCTTAGACAGGGCAAGAACACTGAAGCTTTCTTT
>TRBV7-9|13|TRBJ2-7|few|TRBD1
CASRTGGRYEQYF
TGTGCCAGCAGGACAGGGGGCAGGTACGAGCAGTACTTC
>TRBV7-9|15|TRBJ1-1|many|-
CASSVGSLGNTEAFF
TGTGCCAGCAGCGTCGGGAGCTTAGGGAACACTGAAGCTTTCTTT
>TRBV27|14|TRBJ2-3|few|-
CASSLPYPPNTQYF
TGTGCCAGCAGTTTGCCGTACCCTCCCAATACGCAGTATTTT